This T cell receptor beta chain was captured in a study of control samples from healthy donors and cancer patients. Profiled with immunoSEQ multiplex PCR; TCRdb holds only in-frame clones, not every one. The sample consists of about 180,000 clones, around 89% of them appearing once. V lost 3 bases and J lost 2, with 16 bases in between. Germline CDR1 is MNHEY and CDR2 is SMNVEV (reference sequence). The CDR3 extends over 16 amino acids. This clone has only one observation. The sequencing sample was made of blood. This TCR was sampled from a woman aged 45-60 years in good health. The J gene is TRBJ2-5, the V gene TRBV27; perhaps TRBD2 as D (6 bases). In DNA form, the CDR3 reads TGTGCCAGCAGTTTTTGGGGGGAGCCTGGGCAAGAGACCCAGTACTTC. It specifies CASSFWGEPGQETQYF.